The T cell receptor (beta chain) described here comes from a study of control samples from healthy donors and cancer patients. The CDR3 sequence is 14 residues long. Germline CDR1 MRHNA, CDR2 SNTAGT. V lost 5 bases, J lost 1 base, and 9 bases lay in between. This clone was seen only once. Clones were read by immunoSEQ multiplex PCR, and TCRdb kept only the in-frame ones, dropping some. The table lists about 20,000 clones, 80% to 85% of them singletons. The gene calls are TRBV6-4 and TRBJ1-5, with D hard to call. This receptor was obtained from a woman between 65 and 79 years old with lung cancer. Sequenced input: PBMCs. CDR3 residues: CASSSVQSNQPQHF. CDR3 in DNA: TGTGCCAGCAGTTCAGTACAGAGCAATCAGCCCCAGCATTTT.